A selection of T cell receptor beta chains follows, all from one sample in a study of blood T cells in healthy people across ages. TCRdb reprocessed the 5' RACE reads via MiXCR and lists one record per CDR3 protein. The table has 780,000 or so distinct CDR3 sequences, more than 55% seen once. Sequenced: blood. These receptors were taken from a middle-aged man in good health. CDR3s include the opening cysteine and the closing phenylalanine or tryptophan. D genes are given only for firm matches. The size field is filled for only some rows; it gives once, few, many or a size class.

v_gene,j_gene,d_gene,abundance,CDR3aa,CDR3nt
TRBV14,TRBJ1-2,.,few,CASSQWGTNYGYTF,TGTGCCAGCAGCCAGTGGGGAACTAACTATGGCTACACCTTC
TRBV28,TRBJ2-5,.,.,CASSFNRGHQETQYF,TGTGCCAGCAGTTTCAACCGGGGGCACCAAGAGACCCAGTACTTC
TRBV7-2,TRBJ2-3,TRBD1,.,CASSPTGGAQYF,TGTGCCAGCAGCCCGACAGGGGGAGCGCAGTATTTT
TRBV6-2/TRBV6-3,TRBJ1-2,.,.,CASTEDGDSGYTF,TGTGCCAGCACCGAGGACGGTGATAGCGGCTACACCTTC
TRBV18,TRBJ2-1,TRBD2,.,CASSFQRDYNEQFF,TGTGCCAGCTCCTTCCAGCGGGATTACAATGAGCAGTTCTTC
TRBV10-3,TRBJ1-1,.,.,CAISESYSRAEAFF,TGTGCCATCAGTGAGTCGTATTCTAGGGCAGAAGCTTTCTTT
TRBV2,TRBJ1-4,.,once,CASRIPQGIEKLFF,TGTGCCAGCCGCATTCCACAGGGCATTGAAAAACTGTTTTTT
TRBV29-1,TRBJ1-2,TRBD1,.,CSVAPHLRQGEGYTF,TGCAGCGTTGCCCCCCACTTGAGGCAGGGGGAAGGCTACACCTTC
TRBV12-3/TRBV12-4,TRBJ1-6,TRBD1,many,CASSRDRVNSPLHF,TGTGCCAGCAGCCGCGACAGGGTTAATTCACCCCTCCACTTT
TRBV15,TRBJ1-5,.,.,CATSRELDQPQHF,TGTGCCACCAGCAGAGAGTTAGATCAGCCCCAGCATTTT
TRBV12-3/TRBV12-4,TRBJ2-1,TRBD1,few,CASSVTGLKQFF,TGTGCCAGCAGTGTGACAGGGTTGAAGCAGTTCTTC
TRBV24-1,TRBJ2-5,.,.,CATSDFLLTGQETQYF,TGTGCCACCAGTGATTTCCTTTTGACAGGCCAAGAGACCCAGTACTTC
TRBV10-2,TRBJ1-5,.,.,CASSGLTIDQPQHF,TGCGCCAGCAGTGGACTCACAATTGATCAGCCCCAGCATTTT
TRBV7-9,TRBJ2-7,.,few,CASSSPDRPYEQYF,TGTGCCAGCAGCTCCCCTGACAGGCCCTACGAGCAGTACTTC
TRBV20-1,TRBJ2-3,TRBD2,.,CSASLATSALDTQYF,TGCAGTGCTAGTCTTGCGACTAGCGCACTAGATACGCAGTATTTT
TRBV7-6,TRBJ2-6,TRBD2,few,CASSLAATSTGANVLTF,TGTGCCAGCAGCTTAGCGGCGACTAGCACTGGGGCCAACGTCCTGACTTTC
TRBV20-1,TRBJ2-3,TRBD2,.,CSAGNSGSSTGTQYF,TGCAGTGCGGGAAATAGCGGGTCTAGCACAGGTACGCAGTATTTT
TRBV20-1,TRBJ2-7,.,.,CSARDRPTNYEQYF,TGCAGTGCTAGAGATAGACCTACCAACTACGAGCAGTACTTC
TRBV18,TRBJ2-5,.,few,CASSKTYVDGETQYF,TGTGCCAGCTCCAAGACATACGTGGACGGAGAGACCCAGTACTTC
TRBV11-2,TRBJ2-7,.,few,CASSPGVEYEQYF,TGTGCCAGCTCACCGGGAGTGGAGTACGAGCAGTACTTC
TRBV6-4,TRBJ2-3,.,once,CASSGQGGKDTQYF,TGTGCCAGCAGTGGTCAGGGGGGAAAAGATACGCAGTATTTT
TRBV9,TRBJ2-3,.,.,CASSVGPGGAGTDTQYF,TGTGCCAGCAGCGTAGGTCCGGGGGGCGCAGGCACAGATACGCAGTATTTT
TRBV6-1,TRBJ2-1,TRBD1,.,CASRDRVVDEQFF,TGTGCCAGCCGGGACAGGGTGGTTGATGAGCAGTTCTTC
TRBV20-1,TRBJ2-1,.,.,CSADHFISASSYNEQFF,TGCAGTGCTGACCACTTTATTAGCGCGAGCTCCTACAATGAGCAGTTCTTC
TRBV20-1,TRBJ2-1,.,.,CSVRTPSNEQFF,TGCAGTGTCAGGACTCCGTCGAATGAGCAGTTCTTC
TRBV11-3,TRBJ2-7,.,.,CASTSGHYEQYF,TGTGCCAGTACTTCCGGACACTACGAGCAGTACTTC
TRBV4-3,TRBJ1-1,TRBD1,few,CASSQDPGTGGTEAFF,TGCGCCAGCAGCCAAGATCCCGGGACAGGGGGCACTGAAGCTTTCTTT
TRBV12-3/TRBV12-4,TRBJ2-7,TRBD2,.,CASSLTALAEAQIHEQYF,TGTGCCAGCAGTTTAACGGCCCTAGCGGAAGCGCAGATCCACGAGCAGTACTTC
TRBV4-2,TRBJ2-2,.,.,CASSQDHSPTGELFF,TGTGCCAGCAGCCAAGATCACAGTCCCACCGGGGAGCTGTTTTTT
TRBV20-1,TRBJ2-7,TRBD1,.,CSARKPGQPFYEQYF,TGCAGTGCTAGAAAACCGGGACAGCCGTTCTACGAGCAGTACTTC
TRBV7-2,TRBJ2-5,.,.,CASSLVAQETQYF,TGTGCCAGCAGCTTGGTGGCTCAAGAGACCCAGTACTTC
TRBV9,TRBJ1-1,.,.,CASSEGVRGQAFF,TGTGCCAGCAGCGAGGGGGTACGGGGGCAAGCTTTCTTT
TRBV5-1,TRBJ2-1,.,.,CASSSRDPGINEQFF,TGCGCCAGCAGCTCCAGAGACCCCGGGATCAATGAGCAGTTCTTC
TRBV18,TRBJ2-5,TRBD2,.,CASSPAIAGGMETQYF,TGTGCCAGCTCACCGGCGATAGCGGGGGGCATGGAGACCCAGTACTTC
TRBV6-5,TRBJ2-1,TRBD1,.,CASSSLHRGNRNEQFF,TGTGCCAGCAGTTCGTTACACAGGGGGAATAGGAATGAGCAGTTCTTC
TRBV24-1,TRBJ2-6,.,.,CATSHPGPGANVLTF,TGTGCCACCAGTCACCCAGGACCCGGGGCCAACGTCCTGACTTTC
TRBV15,TRBJ1-2,TRBD1,.,CATSIDRGRIGYTF,TGTGCCACCAGTATCGACAGGGGGCGAATCGGCTACACCTTC
TRBV11-3,TRBJ2-1,TRBD1,.,CASHRGFGETQFF,TGTGCCAGTCACAGGGGCTTCGGGGAGACCCAGTTCTTC
TRBV7-2,TRBJ2-3,.,.,CASSLGRFDTQYF,TGTGCCAGCAGCTTAGGGCGGTTTGATACGCAGTATTTT
TRBV25-1,TRBJ2-3,.,.,CASSARHGTSFTDTQYF,TGTGCCAGCAGTGCGAGACACGGTACCTCATTCACAGATACGCAGTATTTT
TRBV3-1,TRBJ2-1,TRBD2,.,CASSQEGTSGRKQFF,TGTGCCAGCAGCCAAGAAGGGACTAGCGGGAGGAAGCAGTTCTTC
TRBV9,TRBJ1-2,TRBD1,.,CASSETGVFSGYTF,TGTGCCAGCAGCGAGACAGGGGTTTTCTCAGGCTACACCTTC
TRBV27,TRBJ2-1,TRBD2,once,CASRLLVAGVNNEQFF,TGTGCCAGCAGATTATTGGTAGCGGGGGTGAACAATGAGCAGTTCTTC
TRBV28,TRBJ2-5,.,.,CASSPLGLTQYF,TGTGCCAGCAGCCCTCTGGGACTGACCCAGTACTTC
TRBV29-1,TRBJ2-4,.,.,CSVVGGSKNIQYF,TGCAGCGTTGTAGGAGGGTCCAAAAACATTCAGTACTTC
TRBV4-3,TRBJ2-3,TRBD2,.,CASSQGQRGITDTQYF,TGCGCCAGCAGCCAAGGCCAGCGGGGGATCACAGATACGCAGTATTTT
TRBV20-1,TRBJ1-4,.,.,CSAYPASGSTNEKLFF,TGCAGTGCTTACCCGGCCTCAGGTTCAACTAATGAAAAACTGTTTTTT
TRBV7-9,TRBJ2-7,.,.,CASSFPMDEQYF,TGTGCCAGCAGCTTTCCCATGGACGAGCAGTACTTC
TRBV6-6,TRBJ2-7,TRBD2,few,CASSQGLAGAAFEVPYF,TGTGCCAGCAGCCAGGGACTAGCGGGGGCCGCCTTTGAGGTTCCGTACTTC
TRBV29-1,TRBJ2-1,TRBD2,.,CSVEEPRGGHNEQFF,TGCAGCGTTGAAGAGCCTCGGGGGGGTCACAATGAGCAGTTCTTC
TRBV7-9,TRBJ1-2,.,.,CASSLAGGANYGYTF,TGTGCCAGCAGCTTAGCGGGGGGAGCTAACTATGGCTACACCTTC
TRBV6-6,TRBJ1-2,TRBD1,few,CASRAPGQGYGYTF,TGTGCCAGCAGAGCTCCGGGACAGGGGTATGGCTACACCTTC